The entry that follows covers one T cell receptor (beta chain) sequence. This CDR3 region has 14 residues. V lost 5 bases and J lost 7, with 17 bases in between. The germline gives CDR1 LGHDT, CDR2 YNNKEL (reference sequence). Some clones are missing from TCRdb's copy, which holds only in-frame ones; the method was immunoSEQ multiplex PCR. The table shows tens of thousands of clones, with 89% occurring only once. The sample comes from a study of blood T cell repertoires in COVID-19. For the study at large: The United States, Italy and Spain supplied acute and convalescent COVID-19 samples.

This chain connects TRBV3-1 (or the pseudogene TRBV3-2) to TRBJ2-5, with D possibly TRBD2 on 6 matching bases. The source is a man aged 60 to 75 with acute or convalescent COVID-19. What was sequenced was peripheral blood. The CDR3 sequence: CASSSGRGRGTQYF. The CDR3, as DNA: TGTGCCAGCAGCTCCGGACGAGGGCGGGGGACCCAGTACTTC.